This T cell receptor (beta chain) came from a study of blood T cell repertoires in COVID-19 (dated by TCRdb to 2018 to 2021). The study in broad terms: Collaborator samples came from the United States, Italy and Spain and covered acute and convalescent phases of COVID-19. Where HLA class I and class II types were available, the types were taken from metadata supplied by the sample provider, not from assay-based typing. The prospective study material was composed of cDNA or gDNA derived from T cells, B-cell-depleted T cells, or PBMCs. The sample metadata nearly always contained a de-identified subject ID, COVID-19 status, age in years and sex. The samples were drawn from the first 160 participants of the ongoing ImmuneRACE study and from some 1,300 subjects provided by 6 global collaborators. Subjects who had been exposed to COVID-19, were actively infected with it, or had recovered from it provided the deeply sampled blood TCRbeta repertoires that made up the dataset. A freely available public database, intended as a resource for researchers studying the immune response to SARS-CoV-2, is where the repertoires were released. Summary of the overall study and its limitations: The amount of clinical and demographic metadata varied by source and participant and was provided uncurated.

CDR1 and CDR2, looked up from the germline V gene, are MNHEY and SVGAGI. V ends up 2 bases short and J 4 bases short, with an unmatched junction base count of 5. From the cysteine through the phenylalanine, the CDR3 covers 15 amino acids. Of the read, only the CDR3 DNA is kept; its 45 bases are in frame from base 1. TCRbeta CDR3 regions were amplified from genomic DNA by means of the immunoSEQ Assay, a bias-controlled multiplex PCR. In the paper's pipeline: The number of nucleated cells in each sample was estimated by amplification of reference gene primers within the assay. Sequence reads were collapsed and filtered to measure the absolute abundance of every unique TCRbeta CDR3 rearrangement. For each sample, productive Simpson clonality was calculated by taking the square root of Simpson's diversity index across productive rearrangements. TCRdb's version of the immuneACCESS table is confined to in-frame rearrangements and falls short of the full clone set. An unresolved V gene accounts for under half of the shortfall where checked; the remainder is of unknown origin. V, J and clone size derive from that table, while D and trimming were established from the DNA sequence. The sample includes some 200,000 clones, with about 86% observed a single time. 13% to 15% of the sample comes from the top ten.

Whole blood was collected in K2EDTA tubes by collaborating institutions according to the institutions' own protocols. Collaborator samples were shipped for TCRbeta analysis as frozen whole blood, isolated PBMCs, or DNA extracted from either sample type. Note on this clone: It lacks a known antigen. No much larger clone is present one base from it, and per-base qualities are unavailable.

This TCR was sampled from a man aged 25-45 years with active or convalescent COVID-19. The sequence is built from TRBV6-5 and TRBJ1-1, with 9 junctional bases fitting TRBD1. The specimen was peripheral blood. The nucleotide sequence reads as follows: TGTGCCAGCAGTTACGTGGAGACAGGGGGCACTGAAGCTTTCTTT. Its product reads: CASSYVETGGTEAFF.